Following are 9 T cell receptor beta chains from one sample sequenced in a study of cytomegalovirus exposure and HLA in healthy donors. Clones were read by immunoSEQ multiplex PCR, and TCRdb kept only the in-frame ones, dropping some. The repertoire holds about 100,000 clones, with roughly 84% as singletons. The sequenced sample consisted of PBMCs. The receptors were sampled from a woman between 18 and 29 years old in good health and CMV-seronegative.

This chain connects TRBV5-1 to TRBJ1-1; D gene ambiguous. The CDR3 is 14 residues long. Trimming cost V 3 bases and J 4 bases, with 13 bases left between them. Germline assignment: CDR1 SGHRS and CDR2 YFSETQ. This CDR3 reads CASSSSQTFTEAFF. The DNA of the CDR3 is TGCGCCAGCAGCTCATCACAGACATTCACTGAAGCTTTCTTT.

The gene calls are TRBV15 and TRBJ1-5; D is unclear. This CDR3 has 14 residues. V was shortened by 0 bases and J by 6 bases, with 9 bases between the two germline ends. Germline loops: CDR1 LNHNV, CDR2 YYDKDF (reference sequence). The CDR3 is CATSRDRSGQPQHF. The CDR3 DNA sequence: TGTGCCACCAGCAGAGATCGGTCGGGTCAGCCCCAGCATTTT.

V usage is TRBV19 and J usage is TRBJ2-7, with TRBD1 matching 9 bases. Germline V gives CDR1 LNHDA, CDR2 SQIVND (reference sequence). The CDR3 extends over 16 amino acids. J gave up 1 base and V 7 bases, and 11 bases lay outside the gene matches. The CDR3 sequence: CASMAYVGTGSYEQYF. CDR3 DNA sequence: TGTGCCAGTATGGCTTACGTGGGGACAGGGTCCTACGAGCAGTACTTC.

The J gene is TRBJ1-2, the V gene TRBV25-1; D is uncertain. Germline V gene sequence: CDR1 MGHDK, CDR2 SYGVNS. V lost 2 bases, J lost 8 bases, and 21 bases lay in between. CDR3 length equals 16 residues. CDR3 DNA sequence: TGTGCCAGCAGTGAACCCGGGAGCCTTGAAATGGGGGGCTACACCTTC. It yields the protein CASSEPGSLEMGGYTF.

V usage is TRBV5-6 and J usage is TRBJ1-4; tentative D call: TRBD1 (5 bases). Trimming took off 2 bases at V and 0 bases at J, with 8 bases between the two ends. Germline V gives CDR1 SGHDT, CDR2 YYEEEE. The CDR3 consists of 15 residues. CDR3 bases: TGTGCCAGCAGCTTTCAGGGCGCAACTAATGAAAAACTGTTTTTT. Amino acids: CASSFQGATNEKLFF. The full variable domain, in which reference TRBV5-6 and TRBJ1-4 provide the parts outside the CDR3, is DAGVTQSPTHLIKTRGQQVTLRCSPKSGHDTVSWYQQALGQGPQFIFQYYEEEERQRGNFPDRFSGHQFPNYSSELNVNALLLGDSALYLCASSFQGATNEKLFFGSGTQLSVL.

This clone was seen a handful of times. The chain combines TRBV6-6 with TRBJ1-2; D is possibly TRBD1 (5 bases). Germline assignment: CDR1 MNHNY and CDR2 SVGAGI (reference sequence). This CDR3 spans 14 amino acids. The ends were cut back, 2 bases at V and 3 bases at J, with 10 bases in the middle. The DNA for the CDR3 is TGTGCCAGCAGTTACATAGGGGCAGACTATGGCTACACCTTC. It codes for CASSYIGADYGYTF.

The V and J genes are TRBV5-4 and TRBJ2-3; tentatively, D is TRBD2 (5 bases). The CDR3 is 13 residues long. Germline V gene sequence: CDR1 SGHNT, CDR2 YYREEE (reference sequence). Trimming cost V 4 bases and J 6 bases, with 12 bases left between them. CDR3 sequence (DNA): TGTGCCAGCAGCCCCGCGGGTCGTGATACGCAGTATTTT. Translated: CASSPAGRDTQYF.

The genes are TRBV18 and TRBJ1-6, with a possible D match to TRBD1 (6 bases). The V and J ends lost 3 bases and 11 bases respectively, with 14 bases between them. This CDR3 has 14 residues. The germline V gene encodes CDR1 KGHSH and CDR2 LQKENI. The CDR3 loop is CASSPIQGPAPLHF. The CDR3 region has the DNA TGTGCCAGCTCACCTATTCAGGGGCCGGCACCCCTCCACTTT.

This chain links TRBV19 with TRBJ1-1; D is ambiguous. The V and J ends lost 9 bases and 5 bases respectively, with 19 bases between them. The germline gives CDR1 LNHDA, CDR2 SQIVND (reference sequence). The CDR3 has 14 residues. This chain's CDR3 is CASTKGPTGTEAFF. The DNA for the CDR3 is TGTGCCAGCACCAAGGGTCCTACGGGGACTGAAGCTTTCTTT.